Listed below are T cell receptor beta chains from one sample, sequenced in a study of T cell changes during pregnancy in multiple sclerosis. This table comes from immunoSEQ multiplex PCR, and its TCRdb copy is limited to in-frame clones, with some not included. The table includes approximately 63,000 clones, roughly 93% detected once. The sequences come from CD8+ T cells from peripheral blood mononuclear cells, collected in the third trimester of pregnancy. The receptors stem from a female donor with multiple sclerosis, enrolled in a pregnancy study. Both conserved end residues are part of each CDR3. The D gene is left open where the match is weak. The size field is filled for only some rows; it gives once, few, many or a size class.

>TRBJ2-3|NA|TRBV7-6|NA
CASSERGGQRGTDTQYF
TGTGCCAGCAGCGAGCGAGGGGGTCAGCGGGGTACAGATACGCAGTATTTT
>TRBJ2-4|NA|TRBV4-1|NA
CASSQGLSGDIQYF
TGCGCCAGCAGCCAAGGACTGTCCGGGGACATTCAGTACTTC
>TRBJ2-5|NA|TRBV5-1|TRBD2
CASSYDGRAFSETQYF
TGCGCCAGCAGCTACGACGGGAGGGCCTTTAGCGAGACCCAGTACTTC
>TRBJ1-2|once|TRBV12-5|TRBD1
CASGLGVPTGDRDGYTF
TGTGCTAGTGGTTTGGGCGTTCCGACAGGGGATAGGGATGGCTACACCTTC
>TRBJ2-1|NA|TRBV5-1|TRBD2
CASSLMLAGSYNEQFF
TGCGCCAGCAGCTTGATGCTAGCGGGAAGCTACAATGAGCAGTTCTTC
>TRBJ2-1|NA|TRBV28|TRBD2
CASSSGTSGDEQFF
TGTGCCAGCAGTTCCGGGACTAGCGGGGATGAGCAGTTCTTC
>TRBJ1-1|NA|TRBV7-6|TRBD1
CASSPGQSTEAFF
TGTGCCAGCAGCCCGGGACAGAGCACTGAAGCTTTCTTT
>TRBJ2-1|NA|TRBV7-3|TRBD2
CASSESGGTYNEQFF
TGTGCCAGCAGCGAGAGCGGGGGAACTTACAATGAGCAGTTCTTC
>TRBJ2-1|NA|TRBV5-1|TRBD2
CASSSLLAGVNNEQFF
TGCGCCAGCAGCTCATTACTAGCGGGAGTGAATAATGAGCAGTTCTTC
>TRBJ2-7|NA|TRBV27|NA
CASSLLGGGLYEQYF
TGTGCCAGCAGTTTACTAGGTGGAGGACTTTACGAGCAGTACTTC
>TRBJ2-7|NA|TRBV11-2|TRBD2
CASSRFSGSRYEQYF
TGTGCCAGCAGCCGATTTAGCGGGAGCAGGTACGAGCAGTACTTC
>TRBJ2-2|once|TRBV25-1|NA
CASSETGHITGELFF
TGTGCCAGCAGTGAAACCGGACACATAACCGGGGAGCTGTTTTTT
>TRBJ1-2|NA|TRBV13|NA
CASSLGTVPGYTF
TGTGCCAGCAGCTTAGGGACAGTTCCTGGCTACACCTTC
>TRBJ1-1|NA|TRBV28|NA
CASSLDSNTEAFF
TGTGCCAGCAGTCTGGACAGTAACACTGAAGCTTTCTTT
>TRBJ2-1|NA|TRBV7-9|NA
CASSLGPAGYYNEQFF
TGTGCCAGCAGCTTAGGTCCAGCGGGCTACTACAATGAGCAGTTCTTC
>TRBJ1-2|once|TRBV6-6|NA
CASSYSVGEGYTF
TGTGCCAGCAGTTACTCGGTAGGGGAAGGCTACACCTTC
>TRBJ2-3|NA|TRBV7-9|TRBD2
CASSLNFGGSADTQYF
TGTGCCAGCAGCTTAAATTTTGGCGGGAGCGCAGATACGCAGTATTTT
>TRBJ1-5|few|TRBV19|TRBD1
CASSYTGTEEFSNQPQHF
TGTGCCAGTAGTTATACCGGGACAGAAGAATTTAGCAATCAGCCCCAGCATTTT
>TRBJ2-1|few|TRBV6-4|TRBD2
CASSETSGGNEQFF
TGTGCCAGCAGTGAGACTAGCGGGGGGAATGAGCAGTTCTTC
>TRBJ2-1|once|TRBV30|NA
CAWTTYNEQFF
TGTGCCTGGACAACCTACAATGAGCAGTTCTTC
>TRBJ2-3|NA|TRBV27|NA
CASSSSLTDTQYF
TGTGCCAGCAGTTCCTCCCTGACAGATACGCAGTATTTT
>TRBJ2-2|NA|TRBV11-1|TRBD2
CASSRLLAGPNTGELFF
TGTGCCAGCAGCCGTTTACTAGCGGGGCCGAACACCGGGGAGCTGTTTTTT
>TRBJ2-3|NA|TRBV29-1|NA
CSVLKRSTPLAQYF
TGCAGCGTCCTCAAACGGAGCACCCCACTTGCGCAGTATTTT
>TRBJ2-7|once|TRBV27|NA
CASSLFGGGGAREQYF
TGTGCCAGCAGTTTATTTGGTGGAGGGGGCGCAAGGGAGCAGTACTTC
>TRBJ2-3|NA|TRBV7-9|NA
CASSLDTQYF
TGTGCCAGCAGTCTTGATACGCAGTATTTT
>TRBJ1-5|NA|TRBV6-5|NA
CASSFSPQNQPQHF
TGTGCCAGCAGTTTCTCCCCCCAGAATCAGCCCCAGCATTTT
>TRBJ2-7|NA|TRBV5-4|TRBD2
CASSLASGPLRSSYEQYF
TGTGCCAGCAGCTTGGCTAGCGGGCCACTCAGGAGCTCCTACGAGCAGTACTTC
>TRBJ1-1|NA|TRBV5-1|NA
CASSPTGFDTEAFF
TGCGCCAGCAGCCCGACAGGTTTTGACACTGAAGCTTTCTTT
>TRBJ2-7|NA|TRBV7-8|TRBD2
CASSFLAGEGRYEQYF
TGTGCCAGCAGCTTTCTAGCGGGAGAGGGGCGTTACGAGCAGTACTTC
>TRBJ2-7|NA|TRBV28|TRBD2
CASSFSGSPYEQYF
TGTGCCAGCAGTTTCAGCGGGAGCCCCTACGAGCAGTACTTC
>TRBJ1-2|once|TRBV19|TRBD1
CASSIDPGTDNYGYTF
TGTGCCAGTAGTATAGACCCCGGGACAGATAACTATGGCTACACCTTC
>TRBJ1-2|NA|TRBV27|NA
CASSPSVGPMVYGYTF
TGTGCCAGCAGTCCGTCCGTTGGGCCGATGGTCTATGGCTACACCTTC
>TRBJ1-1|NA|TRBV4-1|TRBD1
CASSQMPGQGARTEAFF
TGCGCCAGCAGCCAAATGCCCGGACAGGGGGCTAGGACTGAAGCTTTCTTT